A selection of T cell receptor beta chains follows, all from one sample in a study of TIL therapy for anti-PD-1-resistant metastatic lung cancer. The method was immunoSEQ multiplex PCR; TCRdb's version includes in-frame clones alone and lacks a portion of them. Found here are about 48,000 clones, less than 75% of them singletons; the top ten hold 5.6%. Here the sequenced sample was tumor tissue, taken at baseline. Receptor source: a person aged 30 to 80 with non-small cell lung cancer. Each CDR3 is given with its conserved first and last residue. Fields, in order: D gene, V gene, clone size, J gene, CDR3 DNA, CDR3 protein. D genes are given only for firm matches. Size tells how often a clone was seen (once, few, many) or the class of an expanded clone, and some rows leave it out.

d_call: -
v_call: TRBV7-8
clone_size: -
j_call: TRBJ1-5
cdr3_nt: TGTGCCAGCAGTAGACATCCCAATCAGCCCCAGCATTTT
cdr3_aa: CASSRHPNQPQHF

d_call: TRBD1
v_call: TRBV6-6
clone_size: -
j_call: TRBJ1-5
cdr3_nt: TGTGCCGGGGGGGTACAGGGGCTCCAGCCCCAGCATTTT
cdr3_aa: CAGGVQGLQPQHF

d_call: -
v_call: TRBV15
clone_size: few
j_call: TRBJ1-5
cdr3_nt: TGTGCCACCAGCAGAGCGGTAAGTCAGCCCCAGCATTTT
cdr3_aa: CATSRAVSQPQHF

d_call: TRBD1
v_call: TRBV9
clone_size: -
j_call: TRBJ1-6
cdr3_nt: TGTGCCAGCAGCGAGGGGACAGGGAGCAATTCACCCCTCCACTTT
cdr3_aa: CASSEGTGSNSPLHF

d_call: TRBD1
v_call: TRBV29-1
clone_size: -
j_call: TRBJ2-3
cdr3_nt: TGCAGCGTTGAAGATCCCTTGGAACAGGGGGCGTCGAATTTT
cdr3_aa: CSVEDPLEQGASNF

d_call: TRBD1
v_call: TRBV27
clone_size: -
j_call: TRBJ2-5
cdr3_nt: TGTGCCAGCAGGCAGGGGGCGCAGACCCAGTACTTC
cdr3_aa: CASRQGAQTQYF

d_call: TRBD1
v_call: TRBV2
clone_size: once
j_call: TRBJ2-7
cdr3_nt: TGTGCCAGCAGTGAAGCGCTGGGGACAGGGGACGAGCAGTACTTC
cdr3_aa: CASSEALGTGDEQYF

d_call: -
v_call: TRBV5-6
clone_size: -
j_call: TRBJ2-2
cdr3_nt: TGTGCCAGCAGCTCCGGGACCTCGAACACCGGGGAGCTGTTTTTT
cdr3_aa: CASSSGTSNTGELFF

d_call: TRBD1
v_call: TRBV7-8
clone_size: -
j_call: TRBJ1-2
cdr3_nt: TGTGCCAGCAGCTCGGACAGGCGCCCTATGGCCTTC
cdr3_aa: CASSSDRRPMAF

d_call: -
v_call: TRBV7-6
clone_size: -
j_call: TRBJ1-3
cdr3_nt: TGTGCCAGCAGTTGGGACACGAGCACCATATATTTT
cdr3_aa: CASSWDTSTIYF

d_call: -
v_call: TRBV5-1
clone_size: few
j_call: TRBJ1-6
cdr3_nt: TGCGCCAGCAGCTTGTCGGGAGTCGGTAATTCACCCCTCCACTTT
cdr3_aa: CASSLSGVGNSPLHF